This TCR beta chain was sequenced during a study of shared clonotypes between healthy human individuals. Overall study results and limits: It was expected that sequencing depth would affect clonotype sharing among donors. A generally larger estimated richness was seen in naive subsets than in memory subsets. Relative to clonotypes present in all four donors, those not shared had lower generation probabilities.

On this clone itself: Its antigen remains unidentified. The same CDR3 is also encoded by other DNA sequences in this sample.

Germline CDR1 is SGHTA and CDR2 is FQGNSA. V was cut by 5 bases and J by 2 bases, with 13 bases left in between. The CDR3 runs 15 residues. Methods used by the authors: ImmunoSEQ supplied junction-only sequences lacking quality scores, so filtering was different. Here immunoSEQ multiplex PCR was the method, and the copy in TCRdb shows in-frame clones only, minus some. For V, J and clone size, that table is used; D and trimming come from the DNA. Here the sample spans about 960,000 clones, around 80% being singletons. Sequenced material: memory CD4+ T cells sorted from blood. Subset meaning: CD45RA-negative fraction. The chain uses TRBV7-2 and TRBJ2-1, with D perhaps TRBD2 (6 bases). The receptor's source is a man aged 18 to 30 in good health. CDR3 in amino acids: CASSKVAEPYNEQFF. DNA of the CDR3: TGTGCCAGCAGCAAAGTAGCGGAGCCCTACAATGAGCAGTTCTTC.